The present T cell receptor beta chain was sequenced within a study of blood T cell repertoires in COVID-19. Overall study: From T cells, B-cell-depleted T cells, or PBMCs came the material, which was cDNA or gDNA.

In the original analysis: Nucleated cell number was recorded as an estimate derived from reference gene primer amplification. The data were produced by immunoSEQ multiplex PCR, yet TCRdb's version contains in-frame clones alone and is incomplete. V and J calls and clone size are as listed in that table; D and trimming were resolved from the DNA. The table includes about 200,000 clones, about 88% detected once. V shed 5 bases, J shed 3 bases, and the junction held 13 bases outside the gene matches. The CDR3 length is 16 residues. The V gene's germline CDR1 is MNHEY and CDR2 SMNVEV (reference sequence).

The sequence was collected from a woman of 80 years or more with acute or convalescent COVID-19. Sequenced material: peripheral blood. The chain links TRBV27 to TRBJ2-7, with 7 nucleotides matching TRBD2. The DNA of the CDR3 is TGTGCCAGCAGTCCCGCCCTTGGGCGGGAGATCTACGAGCAGTACTTC. It encodes CASSPALGREIYEQYF.